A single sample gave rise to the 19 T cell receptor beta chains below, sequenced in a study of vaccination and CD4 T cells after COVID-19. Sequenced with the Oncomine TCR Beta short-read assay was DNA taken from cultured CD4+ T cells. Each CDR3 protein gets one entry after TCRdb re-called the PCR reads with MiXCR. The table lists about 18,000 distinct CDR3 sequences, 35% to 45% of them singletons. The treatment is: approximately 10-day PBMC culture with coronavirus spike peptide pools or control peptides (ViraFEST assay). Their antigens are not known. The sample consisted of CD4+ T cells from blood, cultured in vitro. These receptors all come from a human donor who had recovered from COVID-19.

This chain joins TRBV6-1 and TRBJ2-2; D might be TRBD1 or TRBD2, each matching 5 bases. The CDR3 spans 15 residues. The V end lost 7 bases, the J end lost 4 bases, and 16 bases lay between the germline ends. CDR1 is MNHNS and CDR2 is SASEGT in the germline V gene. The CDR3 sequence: CASTRSGTSTGELFF. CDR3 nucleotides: TGTGCCAGCACCAGATCAGGGACGAGCACCGGGGAGCTGTTTTTT.

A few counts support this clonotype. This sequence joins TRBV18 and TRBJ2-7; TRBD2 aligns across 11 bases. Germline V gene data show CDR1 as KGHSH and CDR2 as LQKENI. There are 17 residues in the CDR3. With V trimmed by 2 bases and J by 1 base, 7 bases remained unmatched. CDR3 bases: TGTGCCAGCTCACCAGTAGCTAGCGGGAGGCGATCCTACGAGCAGTACTTC. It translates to CASSPVASGRRSYEQYF. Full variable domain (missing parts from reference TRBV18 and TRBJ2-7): NAGVMQNPRHLVRRRGQEARLRCSPMKGHSHVYWYRQLPEEGLKFMVYLQKENIIDESGMPKERFSAEFPKEGPSILRIQQVVRGDSAAYFCASSPVASGRRSYEQYFGPGTRLTVT.

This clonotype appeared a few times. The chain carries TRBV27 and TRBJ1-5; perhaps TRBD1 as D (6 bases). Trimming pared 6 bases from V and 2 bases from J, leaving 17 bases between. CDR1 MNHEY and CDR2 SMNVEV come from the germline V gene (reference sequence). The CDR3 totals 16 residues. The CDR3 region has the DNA TGTGCCAGCAGATCTGAGGGGGGGCTGGGCAATCAGCCCCAGCATTTT. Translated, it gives CASRSEGGLGNQPQHF.

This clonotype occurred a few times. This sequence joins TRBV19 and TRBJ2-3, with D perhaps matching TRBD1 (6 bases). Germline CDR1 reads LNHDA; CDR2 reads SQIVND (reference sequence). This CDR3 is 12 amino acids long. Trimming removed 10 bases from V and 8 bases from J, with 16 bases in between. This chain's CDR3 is CATGQSVSTQYF. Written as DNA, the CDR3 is TGTGCCACCGGACAGAGTGTGTCTACGCAGTATTTT. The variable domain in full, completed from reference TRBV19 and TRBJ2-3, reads DGGITQSPKYLFRKEGQNVTLSCEQNLNHDAMYWYRQDPGQGLRLIYYSQIVNDFQKGDIAEGYSVSREKKESFPLTVTSAQKNPTAFYLCATGQSVSTQYFGPGTRLTVL.

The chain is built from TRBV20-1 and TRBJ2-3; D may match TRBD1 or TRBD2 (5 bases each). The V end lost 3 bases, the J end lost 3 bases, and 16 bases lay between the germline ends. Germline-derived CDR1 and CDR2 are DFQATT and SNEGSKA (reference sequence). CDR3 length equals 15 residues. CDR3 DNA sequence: TGCAGTGCTAGTCTGGGCGGGTGGGGGACAGATACGCAGTATTTT. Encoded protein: CSASLGGWGTDTQYF.

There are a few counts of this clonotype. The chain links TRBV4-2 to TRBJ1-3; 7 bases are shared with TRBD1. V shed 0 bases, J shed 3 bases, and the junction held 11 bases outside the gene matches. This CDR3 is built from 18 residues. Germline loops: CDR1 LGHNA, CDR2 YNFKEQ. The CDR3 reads CASSQDSIQGEGGNTIYF. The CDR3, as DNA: TGTGCCAGCAGCCAAGATAGTATCCAGGGGGAAGGTGGAAACACCATATATTTT.

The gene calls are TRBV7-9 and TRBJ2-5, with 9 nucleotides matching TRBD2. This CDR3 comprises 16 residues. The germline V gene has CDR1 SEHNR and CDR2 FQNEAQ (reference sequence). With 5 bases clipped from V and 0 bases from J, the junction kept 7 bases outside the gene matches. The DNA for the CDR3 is TGTGCCAGCAGCCGTGGACTAGCGCCAAACCAAGAGACCCAGTACTTC. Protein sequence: CASSRGLAPNQETQYF. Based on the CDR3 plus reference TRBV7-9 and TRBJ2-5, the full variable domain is DTGVSQNPRHKITKRGQNVTFRCDPISEHNRLYWYRQTLGQGPEFLTYFQNEAQLEKSRLLSDRFSAERPKGSFSTLEIQRTEQGDSAMYLCASSRGLAPNQETQYFGPGTRLLVL.

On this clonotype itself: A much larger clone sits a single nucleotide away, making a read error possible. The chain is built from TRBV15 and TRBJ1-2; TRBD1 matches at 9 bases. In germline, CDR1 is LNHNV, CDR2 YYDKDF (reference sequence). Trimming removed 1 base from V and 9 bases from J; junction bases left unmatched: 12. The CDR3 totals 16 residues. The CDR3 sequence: CATSRGVAGQGYSYTF. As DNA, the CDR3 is TGTGCCACCAGCAGAGGAGTAGCGGGACAGGGATATAGCTACACCTTC. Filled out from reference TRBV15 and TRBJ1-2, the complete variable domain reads DAMVIQNPRYQVTQFGKPVTLSCSQTLNHNVMYWYQQKSSQAPKLLFHYYDKDFNNEADTPDNFQSRRPNTSFCFLDIRSPGLGDTAMYLCATSRGVAGQGYSYTFGSGTRLTVV.

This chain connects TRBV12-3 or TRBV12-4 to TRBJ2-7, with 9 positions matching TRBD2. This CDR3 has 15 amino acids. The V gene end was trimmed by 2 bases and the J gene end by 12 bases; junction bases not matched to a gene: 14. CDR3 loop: CASSLRASGVSFLYF. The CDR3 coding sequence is TGTGCCAGCAGTTTAAGGGCTAGCGGGGTTTCGTTCCTGTACTTC.

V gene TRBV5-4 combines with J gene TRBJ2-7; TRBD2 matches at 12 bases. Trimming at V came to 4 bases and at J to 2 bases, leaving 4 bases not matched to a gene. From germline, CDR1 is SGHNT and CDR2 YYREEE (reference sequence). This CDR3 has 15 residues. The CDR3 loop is CASSRTSGVPYEQYF. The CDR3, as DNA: TGTGCCAGCAGCCGGACTAGCGGGGTTCCCTACGAGCAGTACTTC. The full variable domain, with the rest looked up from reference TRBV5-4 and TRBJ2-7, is ETGVTQSPTHLIKTRGQQVTLRCSSQSGHNTVSWYQQALGQGPQFIFQYYREEENGRGNFPPRFSGLQFPNYSSELNVNALELDDSALYLCASSRTSGVPYEQYFGPGTRLTVT.

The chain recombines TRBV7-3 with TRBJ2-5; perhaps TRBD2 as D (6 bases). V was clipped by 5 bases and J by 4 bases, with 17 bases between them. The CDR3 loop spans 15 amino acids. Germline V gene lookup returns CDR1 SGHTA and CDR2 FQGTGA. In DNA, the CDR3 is TGTGCCAGCAGCCGTCAAAGCGGGTTAGGAGAGACCCAGTACTTC. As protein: CASSRQSGLGETQYF.

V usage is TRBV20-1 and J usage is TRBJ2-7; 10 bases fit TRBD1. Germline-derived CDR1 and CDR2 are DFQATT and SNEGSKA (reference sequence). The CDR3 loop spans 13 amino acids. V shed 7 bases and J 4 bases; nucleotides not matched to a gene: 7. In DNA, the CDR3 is TGCAGTGTACCGGGACAGGGGATGTACGAGCAGTACTTC. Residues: CSVPGQGMYEQYF.

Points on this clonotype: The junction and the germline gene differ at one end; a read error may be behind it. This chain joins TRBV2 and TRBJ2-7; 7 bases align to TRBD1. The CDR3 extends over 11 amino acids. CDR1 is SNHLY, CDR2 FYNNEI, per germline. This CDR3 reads CAGRQGGEQYF. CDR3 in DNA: TGTGCCGGCAGACAGGGTGGCGAGCAGTACTTC.

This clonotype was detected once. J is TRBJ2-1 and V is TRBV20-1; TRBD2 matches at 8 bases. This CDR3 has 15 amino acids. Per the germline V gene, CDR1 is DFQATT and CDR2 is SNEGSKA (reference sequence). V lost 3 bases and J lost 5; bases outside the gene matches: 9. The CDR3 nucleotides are TGCAGTGCTAGTTCGGGACTAGATCTAAACAATGAGCAGTTCTTC. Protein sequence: CSASSGLDLNNEQFF.

The CDR3 protein is CASRRGQELNYGYTF. In DNA, the CDR3 is TGTGCCAGCAGGAGGGGACAGGAGCTAAACTATGGCTACACCTTC. The V gene is TRBV2, the J gene TRBJ1-2, with 8 bases matching TRBD1. Looked up from germline, CDR1 is SNHLY and CDR2 is FYNNEI. Unmatched junction bases numbered 8, after V lost 6 bases and J lost 2 bases. The CDR3 spans 15 residues.

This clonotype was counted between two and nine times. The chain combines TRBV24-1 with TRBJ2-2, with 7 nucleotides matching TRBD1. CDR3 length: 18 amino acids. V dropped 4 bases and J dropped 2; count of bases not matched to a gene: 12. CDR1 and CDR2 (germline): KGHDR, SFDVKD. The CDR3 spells CATSDSDRVGLNTGELFF. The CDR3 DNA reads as TGTGCCACCAGTGACTCCGACAGGGTTGGTCTAAACACCGGGGAGCTGTTTTTT.

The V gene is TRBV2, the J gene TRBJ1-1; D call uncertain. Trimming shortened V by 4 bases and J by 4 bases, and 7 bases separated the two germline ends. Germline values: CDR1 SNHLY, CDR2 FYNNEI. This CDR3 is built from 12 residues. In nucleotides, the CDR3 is TGTGCCAGCAGTGGTCCGGGCACTGAAGCTTTCTTT. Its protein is CASSGPGTEAFF.

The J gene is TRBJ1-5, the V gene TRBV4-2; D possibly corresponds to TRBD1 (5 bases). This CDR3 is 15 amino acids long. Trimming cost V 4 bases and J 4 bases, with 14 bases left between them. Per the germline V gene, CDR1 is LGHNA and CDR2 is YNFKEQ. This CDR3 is CASSPDGATNQPQHF. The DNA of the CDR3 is TGTGCCAGCAGCCCGGACGGGGCTACGAATCAGCCCCAGCATTTT.

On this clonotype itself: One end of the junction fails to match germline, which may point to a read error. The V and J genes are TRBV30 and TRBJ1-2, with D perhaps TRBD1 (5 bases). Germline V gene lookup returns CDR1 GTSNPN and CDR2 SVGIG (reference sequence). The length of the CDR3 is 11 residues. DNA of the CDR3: TGTGCCTGGAGTAAGGCCCTGGGGCTACCCTTC. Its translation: CAWSKALGLPF.